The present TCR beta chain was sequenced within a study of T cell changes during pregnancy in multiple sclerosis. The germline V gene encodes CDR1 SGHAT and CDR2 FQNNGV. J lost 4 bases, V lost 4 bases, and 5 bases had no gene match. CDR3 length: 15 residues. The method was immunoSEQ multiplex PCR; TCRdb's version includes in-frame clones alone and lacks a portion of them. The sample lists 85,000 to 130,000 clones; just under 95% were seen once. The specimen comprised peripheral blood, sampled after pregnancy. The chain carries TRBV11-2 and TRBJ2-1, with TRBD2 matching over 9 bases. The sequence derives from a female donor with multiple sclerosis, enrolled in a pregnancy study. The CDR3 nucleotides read TGTGCCAGCAGCTCCCAAGCGGGGGGATACAATGAGCAGTTCTTC. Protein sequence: CASSSQAGGYNEQFF.